This passage covers 14 T cell receptor beta chains from one sample sequenced in a study of control samples from healthy donors and cancer patients. The table came from immunoSEQ multiplex PCR; TCRdb's copy has only in-frame clones and leaves some out. The data hold 80,000 to 100,000 clones, with about 91% observed a single time. The sample was blood. The receptors were gathered from a man aged 30-40 years in good health.

The rearrangement uses TRBV27 and TRBJ2-5; D is perhaps TRBD2 (7 bases). The V and J ends lost 6 bases and 4 bases respectively, with 15 bases between them. Germline-derived CDR1 and CDR2 are MNHEY and SMNVEV (reference sequence). The CDR3 contains 14 residues. The CDR3 sequence is CASRSRGLGETQYF. The CDR3 bases are TGTGCCAGCAGATCGCGGGGGCTAGGAGAGACCCAGTACTTC.

The V gene is TRBV7-9, the J gene TRBJ2-1; weak D call: TRBD2 (5 bases). V was cut by 4 bases and J by 4 bases, with 14 bases left in between. The germline V gene encodes CDR1 SEHNR and CDR2 FQNEAQ (reference sequence). CDR3 size: 15 residues. CDR3 in DNA: TGTGCCAGCAGCTCAACTAGAGTTGAATACAATGAGCAGTTCTTC. It codes for CASSSTRVEYNEQFF.

The V and J genes are TRBV5-1 and TRBJ2-2, with 8 bases lining up with TRBD2. This CDR3 comprises 16 residues. V dropped 5 bases and J dropped 1; count of bases not matched to a gene: 7. Germline CDR1 reads SGHRS; CDR2 reads YFSETQ. CDR3 DNA: TGCGCCAGCAGTTCCGGGACTAGGAGGAACACCGGGGAGCTGTTTTTT. The encoded protein is CASSSGTRRNTGELFF.

The chain has TRBV7-3 and TRBJ1-1, with D unresolved. Germline loops: CDR1 SGHTA, CDR2 FQGTGA. Between the trimmed V and J ends, which lost 5 bases and 2 bases, there was a span of 12 bases. The CDR3 loop spans 14 amino acids. The chain's CDR3 is CASSLSPGNTEAFF. The CDR3 bases are TGTGCCAGCAGCCTCAGCCCGGGCAACACTGAAGCTTTCTTT.

CDR3 residues: CASTPRAGLDEKLFF. The CDR3 region has the DNA TGTGCCAGCACCCCTAGGGCAGGGTTGGATGAAAAACTGTTTTTT. This chain uses TRBV6-6 with TRBJ1-4; perhaps TRBD1 as D (5 bases). CDR1 is MNHNY and CDR2 is SVGAGI in the germline V gene (reference sequence). This CDR3 spans 15 amino acids. The V and J ends lost 7 bases and 6 bases respectively, with 18 bases between them.

This chain links TRBV6-4 with TRBJ2-5, with D uncertain. V was pared by 8 bases and J by 3 bases, with 13 bases between. The CDR3 contains 13 residues. The germline V gene has CDR1 MRHNA and CDR2 SNTAGT. The CDR3 region is CASARQAEETQYF. The DNA for the CDR3 is TGTGCCAGCGCGAGGCAGGCGGAAGAGACCCAGTACTTC.

This clone appeared a few times. This sample also contains other DNA sequences that code for the same CDR3. This rearrangement joins TRBV5-4 to TRBJ1-2; D is perhaps TRBD1 (5 bases). Germline CDR1 SGHNT, CDR2 YYREEE (reference sequence). This CDR3 contains 14 residues. Trimming cost V 0 bases and J 2 bases, with 8 bases left between them. CDR3 coding DNA: TGTGCCAGCAGCTTGGTCCAGGGAAACTATGGCTACACCTTC. Translating it yields CASSLVQGNYGYTF.

With regard to this clone: A read error may produce the germline difference seen at one junction end. J is TRBJ2-6 and V is TRBV4-1; 8 nucleotides line up with TRBD1. CDR3 length: 16 residues. Germline lookup yields CDR1 MGHRA and CDR2 YSYEKL. This CDR3 reads CASGGTGNSGVNVLTF. CDR3 bases: TGCGCCAGCGGGGGGACAGGCAACTCTGGGGTCAACGTCCTGACTTTC.

The genes are TRBV5-1 and TRBJ1-2; 7 positions agree with TRBD1. The trim removed 6 bases at V and 9 bases at J, leaving 11 bases unmatched. Per germline, CDR1 SGHRS and CDR2 YFSETQ. This CDR3 comprises 13 residues. CDR3 residues: CASTTGARRSYTF. The CDR3 DNA reads as TGCGCCAGCACCACAGGGGCGCGGAGAAGCTACACCTTC. Filled out from reference TRBV5-1 and TRBJ1-2, the complete variable domain reads KAGVTQTPRYLIKTRGQQVTLSCSPISGHRSVSWYQQTPGQGLQFLFEYFSETQRNKGNFPGRFSGRQFSNSRSEMNVSTLELGDSALYLCASTTGARRSYTFGSGTRLTVV.

The chain joins TRBV19 to TRBJ1-1; D not certain. Germline CDR1 LNHDA, CDR2 SQIVND (reference sequence). The V and J ends lost 3 bases and 4 bases respectively, with 15 bases between them. The CDR3 is 15 residues long. CDR3 nucleotides: TGTGCCAGTAGTATGTCACGGTCAGTGGGCACTGAAGCTTTCTTT. The encoded protein is CASSMSRSVGTEAFF.

The chain recombines TRBV27 with TRBJ2-1, with D unresolved. V lost 3 bases and J lost 2, with 8 bases in between. Germline lookup yields CDR1 MNHEY and CDR2 SMNVEV (reference sequence). This CDR3 contains 14 residues. The CDR3 region has the DNA TGTGCCAGCAGTTTTACAGACCCCTACAATGAGCAGTTCTTC. Translation gives CASSFTDPYNEQFF.

The chain combines TRBV6-2 or TRBV6-3 with TRBJ2-4, with D perhaps assigned TRBD1 or TRBD2 (5 bases each). Germline V CDR1 and CDR2: MNHEY, SVGEGT. This CDR3 has 15 amino acids. V shed 4 bases and J shed 3 bases, with 13 bases lying between them. CDR3 loop: CASSSVRGGKNIQYF. In DNA form, the CDR3 reads TGTGCCAGCAGTTCGGTACGGGGCGGCAAAAACATTCAGTACTTC.

The chain joins TRBV19 to TRBJ1-6, with TRBD1 identical over 11 bases. Germline loops: CDR1 LNHDA, CDR2 SQIVND (reference sequence). CDR3 size: 16 residues. J was trimmed by 6 bases and V by 4 bases; bases with no gene match: 5. The CDR3 sequence is CASSRWDRGSNSPLHF. The CDR3 DNA reads as TGTGCCAGTAGTAGATGGGACAGGGGGAGTAATTCACCCCTCCACTTT.

The J gene is TRBJ1-2, the V gene TRBV5-1, with no clear D. The CDR3 extends over 16 amino acids. From germline, CDR1 is SGHRS and CDR2 YFSETQ. V lost 1 base and J lost 7, with 20 bases in between. The CDR3 spells CASSLRFGDGFSGYTF. The CDR3 DNA is TGCGCCAGCAGCTTGCGTTTCGGAGACGGCTTTTCTGGCTACACCTTC.